This TCR beta chain was sequenced during a study of T-cell memory formation after mild COVID-19. In the study overall: In these data, TCR clusters were largely donor specific.

Of note for this clonotype: Its cognate antigen is unknown.

Study outcomes and limitations: Contracting CD4+ clones sat mainly in CM and EM; CD8+ in EMRA. Later expanders leaned toward CD4+, whereas clones contracting from day 15 to 85 were balanced CD4/CD8.

The CDR3 has 21 amino acids. Germline CDR1 and CDR2: SEHNR and FQNEAQ (reference sequence). The V and J ends lost 5 bases and 0 bases respectively, with 30 bases between them. TCRdb reprocessed the 5' RACE reads via MiXCR and lists one record per CDR3 protein. The data hold 410,000 or so distinct CDR3 sequences, with less than 25% observed a single time. Material: PBMCs or a T cell subset sorted from them (not recorded which). The chain employs TRBV7-9 and TRBJ2-3, with a possible D match to TRBD1 (6 bases). The clonotype was recovered from an adult woman who had mild COVID-19 (a few samples of this study predate the infection). Cell type and time point are not known. CDR3 loop: CASSTNLPQIRGPTSTDTQYF. The CDR3 DNA reads TGTGCCAGCAGCACTAATCTGCCCCAAATCAGGGGACCAACTAGCACAGATACGCAGTATTTT.